Shown below are 13 T cell receptor beta chains from a single sample sequenced in a study of OX40 agonist ivuxolimab in advanced cancers. Sequencing used immunoSEQ multiplex PCR; TCRdb keeps in-frame clones, though not all of them. The sample has about 36,000 clones, 70% to 85% seen once. The sequencing here drew on CD4+ or CD8+ T cells sorted from blood, taken in a trial of the OX40 agonist ivuxolimab. Receptors originate from an adult with an advanced solid tumor such as melanoma, head and neck, liver or kidney cancer.

This clone appeared a few times. The chain recombines TRBV9 with TRBJ1-2; 9 nucleotides align to TRBD1. This CDR3 contains 19 residues. After removal of 0 bases from V and 0 bases from J, the junction contained 12 bases not matched to a gene. Looked up from germline, CDR1 is SGDLS and CDR2 is YYNGEE. The CDR3 sequence: CASSVEAGQGLATNYGYTF. CDR3 coding DNA: TGTGCCAGCAGCGTAGAAGCGGGACAGGGTTTGGCCACTAACTATGGCTACACCTTC.

The V gene is TRBV30, the J gene TRBJ1-3, with D possibly being TRBD1 (5 bases). Germline V gene lookup returns CDR1 GTSNPN and CDR2 SVGIG (reference sequence). This CDR3 is 14 amino acids long. Trimming left V 0 bases short and J 3 bases short, with 9 bases between. Here the CDR3 reads CAWSVRGGGNTIYF. CDR3 bases: TGTGCCTGGAGTGTAAGGGGAGGTGGAAACACCATATATTTT. Using reference TRBV30 and TRBJ1-3 for the parts outside the CDR3, the full variable domain is SQTIHQWPATLVQPVGSPLSLECTVEGTSNPNLYWYRQAAGRGLQLLFYSVGIGQISSEVPQNLSASRPQDRQFILSSKKLLLSDSGFYLCAWSVRGGGNTIYFGEGSWLTVV.

The V gene is TRBV7-9, the J gene TRBJ2-1, with D unresolved. The CDR3 sequence is 14 residues long. Germline values: CDR1 SEHNR, CDR2 FQNEAQ (reference sequence). V was pared by 5 bases and J by 4 bases, with 12 bases between. This CDR3 reads CASSVLKRYNEQFF. CDR3 DNA sequence: TGTGCCAGCAGCGTCCTAAAGAGGTACAATGAGCAGTTCTTC. Full variable domain (remainder filled in from reference TRBV7-9 and TRBJ2-1): DTGVSQNPRHKITKRGQNVTFRCDPISEHNRLYWYRQTLGQGPEFLTYFQNEAQLEKSRLLSDRFSAERPKGSFSTLEIQRTEQGDSAMYLCASSVLKRYNEQFFGPGTRLTVL.

On this clone: Other DNA sequences in this sample translate to the same CDR3. J is TRBJ2-3 and V is TRBV9; no clear D gene. V was clipped by 0 bases and J by 3 bases, with 5 bases between them. CDR3 length: 13 amino acids. CDR1 SGDLS and CDR2 YYNGEE come from the germline V gene. In nucleotides, the CDR3 is TGTGCCAGCAGCGTAGCTTTTACAGATACGCAGTATTTT. Encoded protein: CASSVAFTDTQYF. Filled out from reference TRBV9 and TRBJ2-3, the complete variable domain reads DSGVTQTPKHLITATGQRVTLRCSPRSGDLSVYWYQQSLDQGLQFLIQYYNGEERAKGNILERFSAQQFPDLHSELNLSSLELGDSALYFCASSVAFTDTQYFGPGTRLTVL.

The chain links TRBV7-9 to TRBJ1-6; the match to TRBD1 covers 12 bases. CDR1 and CDR2 (germline): SEHNR, FQNEAQ (reference sequence). The ends lost 3 bases at V and 7 bases at J; junction bases unmatched: 4. This CDR3 is built from 16 residues. CDR3: CASSLGQGAENSPLHF. The CDR3 DNA is TGTGCCAGCAGCTTGGGACAGGGGGCTGAAAATTCACCCCTCCACTTT.

This clone showed up just a few times. The rearrangement uses TRBV7-9 and TRBJ2-1; 7 bases agree with TRBD1. The trim removed 6 bases at V and 5 bases at J, leaving 7 bases unmatched. The CDR3 totals 14 residues. Germline V gives CDR1 SEHNR, CDR2 FQNEAQ (reference sequence). The CDR3 sequence: CASRLRDRDNEQFF. CDR3 nucleotide sequence: TGTGCCAGCAGGCTCCGGGACAGAGACAATGAGCAGTTCTTC.

This chain uses TRBV30 with TRBJ1-4, with D unclear. The V gene lost 3 bases and the J gene lost 0 bases, with 11 bases spanning the gap. Germline CDR1 is GTSNPN and CDR2 is SVGIG (reference sequence). The CDR3 spans 15 residues. The CDR3 bases are TGTGCCTGGAGGGACGGAGTTGCAACTAATGAAAAACTGTTTTTT. It codes for CAWRDGVATNEKLFF.

The chain carries TRBV7-8 and TRBJ2-1; possibly TRBD1 or TRBD2 for D (5 bases each). Between the trimmed V and J ends, which lost 5 bases and 5 bases, there was a span of 22 bases. The V gene's germline CDR1 is SGHVS and CDR2 FQNEAQ. The CDR3 is 17 amino acids. In DNA form, the CDR3 reads TGTGCCAGCAGCGCCGGGGCGGGTTATCTTAGGGACAATGAGCAGTTCTTC. This codes for CASSAGAGYLRDNEQFF.

The gene calls are TRBV19 and TRBJ1-3; D possibly corresponds to TRBD1 (5 bases). This CDR3 contains 15 residues. V was trimmed by 7 bases and J by 0 bases, leaving 13 bases between them. Germline values: CDR1 LNHDA, CDR2 SQIVND (reference sequence). The CDR3 spells CASTKGTPSGNTIYF. CDR3 sequence (DNA): TGTGCCAGTACCAAAGGGACCCCCTCTGGAAACACCATATATTTT.

This clone was picked up a small number of times. CDR3 bases: TGTGCCAGCAGTTTCCACCCGGCGGAACTCTCCTACGAGCAGTACTTC. Residues: CASSFHPAELSYEQYF. The chain recombines TRBV28 with TRBJ2-7; D uncertain. The CDR3 is 16 residues long. V was pared by 3 bases and J by 0 bases, with 15 bases between. CDR1 is MDHEN and CDR2 is SYDVKM in the germline V gene.

The chain joins TRBV6-1 to TRBJ1-2; D is unresolved. Germline-derived CDR1 and CDR2 are MNHNS and SASEGT. Trimming removed 4 bases at V and 0 bases at J, with 9 bases between. The CDR3 spans 14 residues. The CDR3 sequence: CASSADKANYGYTF. In nucleotides, the CDR3 is TGTGCCAGCAGTGCTGACAAAGCTAACTATGGCTACACCTTC.

The chain links TRBV10-2 to TRBJ2-5; 11 bases are shared with TRBD1. The J call could be wrong; TRBJ2-7 is a better fit for the DNA end. The germline CDR1 and CDR2 sequences are WSHSY and SAAADI. The CDR3 runs to 15 residues. The CDR3 loop is CASSPGTGGVYEQYF. The DNA for the CDR3 is TGCGCCAGCAGTCCCGGGACAGGGGGTGTCTACGAGCAGTACTTC.

The V and J genes are TRBV5-1 and TRBJ2-7, with 9 bases identical to TRBD1. Germline V CDR1 and CDR2: SGHRS, YFSETQ. The CDR3 has 16 residues. V lost 3 bases to trimming and J lost 1 base; unmatched junction nucleotides: 8. CDR3 nucleotides: TGCGCCAGCAGCTCCCCCGGGACAGGGATATCCTACGAGCAGTACTTC. Its translation is CASSSPGTGISYEQYF.